This T cell receptor (beta chain) appears in the sequencing data of a study of CD8+ T cells in alopecia areata. The treatment here: oral pan-JAK inhibitor, 5-10 mg twice daily. Reverse transcribed after extraction, RNA yielded cDNA as the sequencing template. Profiling relied on immunoSEQ multiplex PCR, and the TCRdb table lists in-frame clones only, not all of them. The sample has approximately 100,000 clones, over 75% seen once. For this clone: Antigen: not known.

Study findings and constraints: Relative to normal scalp, lesional scalp, especially alopecia totalis/universalis, showed higher clonality. Mice gave a clearer picture of TCR sharing than patients did, possibly for HLA-related reasons.

CDR1 SGHDT and CDR2 YYEEEE come from the germline V gene. CDR3 size: 13 residues. Trimming cost V 9 bases and J 6 bases, with 19 bases left between them. Sequences were derived from CD8+ T cells sorted from blood, sampled around week 30, from a patient treated with tofacitinib. This receptor was identified in a human donor with alopecia areata. This chain uses TRBV5-6 with TRBJ2-7; no clear D. The CDR3, as DNA: TGTGCCACAGAAGATTCAGTAATGGGCGAGCAGTACTTC. Translating gives CATEDSVMGEQYF. The whole variable domain, remainder taken from reference TRBV5-6 and TRBJ2-7, is DAGVTQSPTHLIKTRGQQVTLRCSPKSGHDTVSWYQQALGQGPQFIFQYYEEEERQRGNFPDRFSGHQFPNYSSELNVNALLLGDSALYLCATEDSVMGEQYFGPGTRLTVT.